The 5 T cell receptor beta chains in this list originate from one sample, sequenced in a study of blood T cell repertoires in COVID-19. This table comes from immunoSEQ multiplex PCR, and its TCRdb copy is limited to in-frame clones, with some not included. Of 150,000 to 200,000 clones in the sample, around 77% were seen once. What was sequenced was peripheral blood. Every receptor here comes from a man aged 55-75 years with active or convalescent COVID-19.

The table lists this clone with a count of one. This chain connects TRBV2 to TRBJ1-5; D is ambiguous. The V gene's germline CDR1 is SNHLY and CDR2 FYNNEI. This CDR3 is built from 16 residues. Trimming took off 3 bases at V and 0 bases at J, with 12 bases between the two ends. CDR3 bases: TGTGCCAGCAGTGATGGAGCCGAGTATAGCAATCAGCCCCAGCATTTT. Amino acids: CASSDGAEYSNQPQHF.

This clone was recorded once. The chain carries TRBV5-1 and TRBJ1-2; 7 bases match TRBD1. Germline loops: CDR1 SGHRS, CDR2 YFSETQ. J lost 3 bases, V lost 0 bases, and 2 bases had no gene match. This CDR3 is built from 14 residues. The CDR3 region is CASSLGQGHYGYTF. CDR3 in DNA: TGCGCCAGCAGCTTGGGACAGGGACACTATGGCTACACCTTC.

This chain uses TRBV2 with TRBJ2-1, with 7 bases that match TRBD2. Trimming at V came to 4 bases and at J to 0 bases, leaving 9 bases not matched to a gene. The CDR3 covers 17 residues. CDR1 and CDR2 from the germline V gene are SNHLY and FYNNEI. The CDR3 sequence is CASSVLSGISSYNEQFF. CDR3 bases: TGTGCCAGCAGTGTACTAAGCGGGATCAGCTCCTACAATGAGCAGTTCTTC.

This chain uses TRBV3-1 (or the pseudogene TRBV3-2) with TRBJ2-2, with 7 bases aligning to TRBD1. The V segment lost 4 bases and the J segment 4 bases; nucleotides outside the gene matches: 6. This CDR3 contains 15 residues. In germline, CDR1 is LGHDT, CDR2 YNNKEL (reference sequence). As DNA, the CDR3 is TGTGCCAGCAGCCCCCGGACAGGAGCCACCGGGGAGCTGTTTTTT. Protein: CASSPRTGATGELFF.

This clone came up many times. The V and J genes are TRBV2 and TRBJ2-7; possible D gene TRBD2, 6 bases. The CDR3 spans 13 residues. Germline-derived CDR1 and CDR2 are SNHLY and FYNNEI. V was cut by 7 bases and J by 6 bases, with 16 bases left in between. DNA of the CDR3: TGTGCCAGCACCTACGGGGGTCTGGGCGAGCAGTACTTC. Translating gives CASTYGGLGEQYF.